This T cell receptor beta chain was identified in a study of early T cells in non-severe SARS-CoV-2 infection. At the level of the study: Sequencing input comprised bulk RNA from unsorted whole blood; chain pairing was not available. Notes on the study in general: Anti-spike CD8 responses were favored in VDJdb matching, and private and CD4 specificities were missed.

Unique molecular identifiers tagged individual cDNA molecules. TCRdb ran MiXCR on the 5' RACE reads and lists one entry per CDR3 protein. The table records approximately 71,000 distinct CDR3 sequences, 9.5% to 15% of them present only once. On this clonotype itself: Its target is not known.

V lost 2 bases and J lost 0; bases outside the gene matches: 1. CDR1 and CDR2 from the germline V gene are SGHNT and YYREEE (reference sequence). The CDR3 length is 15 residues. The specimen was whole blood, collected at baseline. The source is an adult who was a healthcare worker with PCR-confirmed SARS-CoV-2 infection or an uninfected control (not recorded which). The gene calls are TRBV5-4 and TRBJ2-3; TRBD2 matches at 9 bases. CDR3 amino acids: CASSFSGGSTDTQYF. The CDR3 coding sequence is TGTGCCAGCAGCTTTAGCGGGGGAAGCACAGATACGCAGTATTTT.